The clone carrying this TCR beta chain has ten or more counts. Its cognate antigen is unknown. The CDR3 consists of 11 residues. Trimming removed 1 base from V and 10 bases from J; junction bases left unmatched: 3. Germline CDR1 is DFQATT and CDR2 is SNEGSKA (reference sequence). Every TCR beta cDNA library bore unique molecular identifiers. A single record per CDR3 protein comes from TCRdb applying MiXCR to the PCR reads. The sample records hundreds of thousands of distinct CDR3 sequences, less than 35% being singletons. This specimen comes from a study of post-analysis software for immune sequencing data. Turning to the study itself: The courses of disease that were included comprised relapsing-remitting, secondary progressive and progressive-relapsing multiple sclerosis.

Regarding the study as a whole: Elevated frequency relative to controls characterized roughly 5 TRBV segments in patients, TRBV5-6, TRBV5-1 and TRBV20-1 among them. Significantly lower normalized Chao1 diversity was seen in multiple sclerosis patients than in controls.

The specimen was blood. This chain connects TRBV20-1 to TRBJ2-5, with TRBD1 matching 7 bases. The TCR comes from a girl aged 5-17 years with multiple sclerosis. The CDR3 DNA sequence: TGCAGTGCTAGAGCCCCAGGGGGCCAGTACTTC. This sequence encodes CSARAPGGQYF.